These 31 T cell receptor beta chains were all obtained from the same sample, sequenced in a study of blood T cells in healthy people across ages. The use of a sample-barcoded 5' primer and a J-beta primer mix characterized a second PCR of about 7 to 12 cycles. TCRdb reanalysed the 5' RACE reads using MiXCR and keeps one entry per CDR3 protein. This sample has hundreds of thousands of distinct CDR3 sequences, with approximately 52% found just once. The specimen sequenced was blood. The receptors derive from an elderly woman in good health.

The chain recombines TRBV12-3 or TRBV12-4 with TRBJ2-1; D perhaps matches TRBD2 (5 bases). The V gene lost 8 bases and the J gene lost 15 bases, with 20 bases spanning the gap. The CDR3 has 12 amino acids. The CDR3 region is CASSGDSRRLFF. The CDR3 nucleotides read TGTGCCAGCTCCGGGGATAGCCGCCGCTTGTTCTTC.

CDR3 DNA: TGTGCCAGCAGCTTCCCGGGTAGCGGGAGCCCCGAGCAGTACTTC. Its protein is CASSFPGSGSPEQYF. The chain is built from TRBV7-3 and TRBJ2-7; TRBD2 matches 9 bases. The CDR3 is made up of 15 amino acids. Trimming cost V 3 bases and J 6 bases; bases outside gene matches: 9. The V gene's germline CDR1 is SGHTA and CDR2 FQGTGA.

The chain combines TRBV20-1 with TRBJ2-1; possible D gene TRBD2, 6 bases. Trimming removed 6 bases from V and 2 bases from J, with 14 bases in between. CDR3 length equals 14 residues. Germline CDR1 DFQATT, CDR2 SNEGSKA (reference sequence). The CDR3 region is CSAPRLDTYNEQFF. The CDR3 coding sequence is TGCAGTGCCCCCCGACTAGACACCTACAATGAGCAGTTCTTC.

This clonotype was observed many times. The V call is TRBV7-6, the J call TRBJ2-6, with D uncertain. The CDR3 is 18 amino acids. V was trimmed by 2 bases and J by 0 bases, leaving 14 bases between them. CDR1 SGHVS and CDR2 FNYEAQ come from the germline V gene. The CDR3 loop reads CASSLSVRPTSGANVLTF. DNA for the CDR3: TGTGCCAGCAGCTTATCAGTCCGCCCGACCTCTGGGGCCAACGTCCTGACTTTC.

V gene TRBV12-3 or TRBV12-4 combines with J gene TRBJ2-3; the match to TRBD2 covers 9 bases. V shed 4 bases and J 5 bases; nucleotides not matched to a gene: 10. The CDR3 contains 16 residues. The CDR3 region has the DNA TGTGCCAGCAGTTCCGCCGGGACTAGCTCCGGAGATACGCAGTATTTT. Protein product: CASSSAGTSSGDTQYF.

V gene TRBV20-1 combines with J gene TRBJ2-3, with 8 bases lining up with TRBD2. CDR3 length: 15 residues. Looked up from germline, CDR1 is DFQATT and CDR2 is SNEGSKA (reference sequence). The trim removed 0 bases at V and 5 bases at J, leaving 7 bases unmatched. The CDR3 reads CSARDGVAGKDTQYF. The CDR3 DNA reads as TGCAGTGCTAGAGATGGTGTAGCGGGGAAAGATACGCAGTATTTT.

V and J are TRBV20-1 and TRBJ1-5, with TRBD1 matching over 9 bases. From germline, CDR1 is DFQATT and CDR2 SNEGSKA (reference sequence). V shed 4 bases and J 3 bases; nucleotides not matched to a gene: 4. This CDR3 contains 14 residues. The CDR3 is CSATGDRANQPQHF. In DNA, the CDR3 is TGCAGTGCTACCGGGGACAGGGCCAATCAGCCCCAGCATTTT.

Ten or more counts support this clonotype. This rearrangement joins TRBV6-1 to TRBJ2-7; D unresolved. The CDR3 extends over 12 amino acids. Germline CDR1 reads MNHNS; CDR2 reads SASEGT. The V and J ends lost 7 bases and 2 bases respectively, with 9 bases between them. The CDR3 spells CASTDRPYEQYF. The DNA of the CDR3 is TGTGCCAGCACGGACCGTCCCTACGAGCAGTACTTC.

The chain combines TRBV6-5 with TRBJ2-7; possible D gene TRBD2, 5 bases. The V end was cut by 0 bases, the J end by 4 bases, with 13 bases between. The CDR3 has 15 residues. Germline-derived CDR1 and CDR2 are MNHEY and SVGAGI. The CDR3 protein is CASSYSNGMGYEQYF. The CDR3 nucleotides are TGTGCCAGCAGTTACTCGAACGGGATGGGTTACGAGCAGTACTTC.

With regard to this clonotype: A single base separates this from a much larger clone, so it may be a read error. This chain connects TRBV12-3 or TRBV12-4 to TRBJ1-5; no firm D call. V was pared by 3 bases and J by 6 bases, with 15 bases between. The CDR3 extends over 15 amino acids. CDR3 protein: CASSFRRVMGQPQHF. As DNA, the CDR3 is TGTGCCAGCAGTTTTAGGAGGGTCATGGGTCAGCCCCAGCATTTT.

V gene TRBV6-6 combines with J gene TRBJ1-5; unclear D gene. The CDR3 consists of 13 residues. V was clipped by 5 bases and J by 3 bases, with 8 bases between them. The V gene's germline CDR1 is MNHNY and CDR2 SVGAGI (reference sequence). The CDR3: CASSLNVNQPQHF. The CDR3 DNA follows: TGTGCCAGCAGTCTAAATGTCAATCAGCCCCAGCATTTT.

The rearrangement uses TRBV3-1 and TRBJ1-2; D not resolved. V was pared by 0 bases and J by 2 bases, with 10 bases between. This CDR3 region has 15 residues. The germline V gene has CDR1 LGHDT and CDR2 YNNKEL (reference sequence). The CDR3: CASSQDRGNNYGYTF. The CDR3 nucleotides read TGTGCCAGCAGCCAAGACAGAGGGAACAACTATGGCTACACCTTC.

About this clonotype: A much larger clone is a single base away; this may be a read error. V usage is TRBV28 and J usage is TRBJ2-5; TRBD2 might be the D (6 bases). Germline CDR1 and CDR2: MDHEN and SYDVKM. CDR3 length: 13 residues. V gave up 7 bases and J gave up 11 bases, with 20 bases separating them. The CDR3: CASTRGPQKEQYF. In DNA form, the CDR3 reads TGTGCCAGCACGCGGGGTCCCCAAAAAGAGCAGTACTTC.

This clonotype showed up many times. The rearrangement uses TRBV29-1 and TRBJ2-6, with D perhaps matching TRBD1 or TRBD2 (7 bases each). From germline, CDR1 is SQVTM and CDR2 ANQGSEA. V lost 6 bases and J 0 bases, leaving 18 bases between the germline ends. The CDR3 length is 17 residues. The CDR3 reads CSVGGGQSYSGANVLTF. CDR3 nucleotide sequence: TGCAGCGTGGGGGGGGGACAGTCTTACTCTGGGGCCAACGTCCTGACTTTC.

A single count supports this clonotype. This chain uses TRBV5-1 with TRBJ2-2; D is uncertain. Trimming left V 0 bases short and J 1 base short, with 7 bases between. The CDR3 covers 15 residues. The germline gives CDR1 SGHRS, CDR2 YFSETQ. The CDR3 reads CASSLEDMNTGELFF. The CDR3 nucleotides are TGCGCCAGCAGCTTGGAAGACATGAACACCGGGGAGCTGTTTTTT.

CDR3 protein: CSATGGVGVDTQYF. The CDR3 DNA reads TGCAGTGCCACAGGAGGGGTGGGGGTCGATACGCAGTATTTT. The V call is TRBV20-1, the J call TRBJ2-3, with D possibly TRBD2 on 6 matching bases. V dropped 6 bases and J dropped 6 bases, with 19 bases sitting between them. CDR1 and CDR2 (germline): DFQATT, SNEGSKA (reference sequence). The CDR3 loop spans 14 amino acids.

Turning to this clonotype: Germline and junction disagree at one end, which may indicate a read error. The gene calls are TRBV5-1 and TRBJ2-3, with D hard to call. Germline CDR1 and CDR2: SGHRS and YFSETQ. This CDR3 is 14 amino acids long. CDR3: CVSSSGGSTDTQYF. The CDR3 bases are TGCGTCAGCAGCTCGGGCGGAAGCACAGATACGCAGTATTTT.

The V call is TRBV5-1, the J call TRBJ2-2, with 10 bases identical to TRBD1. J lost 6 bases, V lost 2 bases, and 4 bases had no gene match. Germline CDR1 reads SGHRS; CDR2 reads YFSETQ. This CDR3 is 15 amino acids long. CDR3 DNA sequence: TGCGCCAGCAGCTTTGGGGACAGGGGTTCCGGGGAGCTGTTTTTT. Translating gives CASSFGDRGSGELFF. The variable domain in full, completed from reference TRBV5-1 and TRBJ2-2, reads KAGVTQTPRYLIKTRGQQVTLSCSPISGHRSVSWYQQTPGQGLQFLFEYFSETQRNKGNFPGRFSGRQFSNSRSEMNVSTLELGDSALYLCASSFGDRGSGELFFGEGSRLTVL.

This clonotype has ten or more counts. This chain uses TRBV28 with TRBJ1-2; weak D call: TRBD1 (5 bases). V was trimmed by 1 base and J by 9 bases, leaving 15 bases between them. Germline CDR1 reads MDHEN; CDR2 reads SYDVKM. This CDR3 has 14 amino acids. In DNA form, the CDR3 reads TGTGCCAGCAGTTTATCGGCGGCAGGGATAAGCTACACCTTC. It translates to CASSLSAAGISYTF.

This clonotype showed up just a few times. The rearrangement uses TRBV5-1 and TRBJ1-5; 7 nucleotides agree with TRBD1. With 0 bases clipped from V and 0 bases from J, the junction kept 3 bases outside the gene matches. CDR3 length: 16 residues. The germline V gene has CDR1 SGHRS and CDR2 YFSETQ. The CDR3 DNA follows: TGCGCCAGCAGCTTGGGGGGACAGAGTAGCAATCAGCCCCAGCATTTT. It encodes CASSLGGQSSNQPQHF.

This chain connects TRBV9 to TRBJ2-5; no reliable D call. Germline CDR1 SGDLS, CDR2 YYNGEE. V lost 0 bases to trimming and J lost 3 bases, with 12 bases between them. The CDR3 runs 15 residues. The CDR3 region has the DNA TGTGCCAGCAGCGTAGGAGTTTCGCAGGAAGAGACCCAGTACTTC. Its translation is CASSVGVSQEETQYF.

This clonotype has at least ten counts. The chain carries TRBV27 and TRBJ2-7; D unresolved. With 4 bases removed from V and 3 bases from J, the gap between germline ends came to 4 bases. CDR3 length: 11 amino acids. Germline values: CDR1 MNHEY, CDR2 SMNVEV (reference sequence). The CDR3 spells CASSCCYEQYF. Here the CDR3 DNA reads TGTGCCAGCAGTTGCTGCTACGAGCAGTACTTC.

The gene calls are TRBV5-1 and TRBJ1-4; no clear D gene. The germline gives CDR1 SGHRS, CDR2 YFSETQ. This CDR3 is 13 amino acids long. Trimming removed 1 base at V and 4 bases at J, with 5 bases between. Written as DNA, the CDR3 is TGCGCCAGCAGCTTGCATATTAATGAAAAACTGTTTTTT. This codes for CASSLHINEKLFF.

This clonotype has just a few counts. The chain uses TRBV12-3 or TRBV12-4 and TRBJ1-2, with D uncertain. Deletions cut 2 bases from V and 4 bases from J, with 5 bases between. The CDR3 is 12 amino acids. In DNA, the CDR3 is TGTGCCAGCAGTTTAACGGTCTATGGCTACACCTTC. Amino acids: CASSLTVYGYTF.

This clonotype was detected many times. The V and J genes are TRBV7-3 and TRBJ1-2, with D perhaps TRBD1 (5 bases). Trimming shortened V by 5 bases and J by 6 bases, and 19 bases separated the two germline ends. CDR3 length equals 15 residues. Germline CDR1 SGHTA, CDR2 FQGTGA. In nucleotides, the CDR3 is TGTGCCAGCAGCCTTTCGTTCGGGACGTCGGATGGCTACACCTTC. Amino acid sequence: CASSLSFGTSDGYTF.

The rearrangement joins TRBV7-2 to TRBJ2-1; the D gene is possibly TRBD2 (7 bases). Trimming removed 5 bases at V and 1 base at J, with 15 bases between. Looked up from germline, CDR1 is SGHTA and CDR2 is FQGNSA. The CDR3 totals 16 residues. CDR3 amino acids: CASSQRGASSYNEQFF. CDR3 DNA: TGTGCCAGCAGCCAACGGGGGGCGTCATCCTACAATGAGCAGTTCTTC.

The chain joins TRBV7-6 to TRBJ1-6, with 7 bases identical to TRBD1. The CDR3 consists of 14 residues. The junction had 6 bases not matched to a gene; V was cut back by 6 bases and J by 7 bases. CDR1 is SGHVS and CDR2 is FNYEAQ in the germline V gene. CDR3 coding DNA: TGTGCCAGCAGAAAAACAGGGGTAAATTCACCCCTCCACTTT. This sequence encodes CASRKTGVNSPLHF.

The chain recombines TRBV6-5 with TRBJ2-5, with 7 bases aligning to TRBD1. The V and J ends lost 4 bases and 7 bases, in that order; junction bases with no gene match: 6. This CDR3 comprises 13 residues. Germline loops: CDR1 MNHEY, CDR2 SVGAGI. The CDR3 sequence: CASSWGPGGTQYF. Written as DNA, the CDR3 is TGTGCCAGCAGTTGGGGCCCAGGGGGGACCCAGTACTTC.

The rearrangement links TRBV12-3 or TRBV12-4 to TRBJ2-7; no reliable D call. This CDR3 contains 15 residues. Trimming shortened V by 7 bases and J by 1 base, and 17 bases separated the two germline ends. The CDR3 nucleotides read TGTGCCAGCACAGTAGCCCCAGGAAGATCCTACGAGCAGTACTTC. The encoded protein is CASTVAPGRSYEQYF.

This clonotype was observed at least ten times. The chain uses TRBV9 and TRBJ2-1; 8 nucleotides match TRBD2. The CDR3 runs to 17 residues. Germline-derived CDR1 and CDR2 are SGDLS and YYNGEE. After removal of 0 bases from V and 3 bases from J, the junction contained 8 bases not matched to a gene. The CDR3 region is CASSVDVPGTSYNEQFF. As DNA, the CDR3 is TGTGCCAGCAGCGTAGACGTGCCCGGGACTAGCTACAATGAGCAGTTCTTC.

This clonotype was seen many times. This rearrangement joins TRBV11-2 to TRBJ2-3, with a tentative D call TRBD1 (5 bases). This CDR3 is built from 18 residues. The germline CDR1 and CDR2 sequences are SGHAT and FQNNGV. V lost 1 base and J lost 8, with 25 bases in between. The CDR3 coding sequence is TGTGCCAGCAGCTTAGTAGGTGCCGGGCTTTATGGTAGGGGTACGCAGTATTTT. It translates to CASSLVGAGLYGRGTQYF.